The source of this T cell receptor (beta chain) is a study of T cells in localized non-small cell lung cancer. Findings and limits, study-wide: Uninvolved adjacent lung had the highest recorded T cell clonality, with tumor below it.

Data came from immunoSEQ multiplex PCR; TCRdb stores just in-frame clones and leaves some out. The data contain about 31,000 clones, 88% of them singletons. Germline lookup yields CDR1 MGHDK and CDR2 SYGVNS. There are 15 residues in the CDR3. Note on this clone: Its antigen is not identified. The junction differs from germline at one of its ends, possibly a read error.

The chain links TRBV25-1 to TRBJ1-3; D perhaps matches TRBD1 (5 bases). This TCR was sampled from a woman between 40 and 69 years old with stage III lung adenocarcinoma. The starting material was peripheral blood mononuclear cells, obtained before any cancer treatment. This CDR3 is CVSSEWGGTGNTIYF. The CDR3 coding sequence is TGTGTCAGCAGTGAATGGGGCGGAACTGGAAACACCATATATTTT.